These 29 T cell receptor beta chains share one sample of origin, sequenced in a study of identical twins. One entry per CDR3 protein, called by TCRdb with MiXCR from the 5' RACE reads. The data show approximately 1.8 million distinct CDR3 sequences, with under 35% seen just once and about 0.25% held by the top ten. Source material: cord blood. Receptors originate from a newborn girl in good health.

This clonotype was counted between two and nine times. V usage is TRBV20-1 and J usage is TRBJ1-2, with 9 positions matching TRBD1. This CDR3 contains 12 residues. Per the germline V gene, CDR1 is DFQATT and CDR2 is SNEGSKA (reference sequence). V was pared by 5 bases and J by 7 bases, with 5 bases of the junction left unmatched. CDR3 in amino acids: CSAGDRASGYTF. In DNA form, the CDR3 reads TGCAGTGCTGGGGACAGGGCTAGTGGCTACACCTTC.

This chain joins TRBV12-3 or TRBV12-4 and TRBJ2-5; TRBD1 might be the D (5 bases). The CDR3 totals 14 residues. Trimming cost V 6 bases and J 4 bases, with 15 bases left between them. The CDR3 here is CASRQQKQGETQYF. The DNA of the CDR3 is TGTGCCAGCAGGCAACAAAAGCAGGGAGAGACCCAGTACTTC.

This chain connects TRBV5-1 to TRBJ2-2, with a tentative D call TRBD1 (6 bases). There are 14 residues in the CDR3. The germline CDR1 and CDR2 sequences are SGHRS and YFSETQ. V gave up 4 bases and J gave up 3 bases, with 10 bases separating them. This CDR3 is CASSVQGHTGELFF. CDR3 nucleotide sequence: TGCGCCAGCAGCGTACAGGGACACACCGGGGAGCTGTTTTTT.

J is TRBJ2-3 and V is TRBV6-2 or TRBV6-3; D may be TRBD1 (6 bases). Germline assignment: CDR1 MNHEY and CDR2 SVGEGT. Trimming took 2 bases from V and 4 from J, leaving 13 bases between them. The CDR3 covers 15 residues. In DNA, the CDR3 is TGTGCCAGCAGTTACCCGCCCAGGGGCGCAGATACGCAGTATTTT. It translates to CASSYPPRGADTQYF.

CDR3 sequence reads: CASSLQARGEWTDTQYF. DNA for the CDR3: TGTGCCAGCAGCCTTCAGGCTAGGGGGGAATGGACAGATACGCAGTATTTT. V is TRBV4-2 and J is TRBJ2-3; perhaps D is TRBD1 or TRBD2 (6 bases each). Germline V gene sequence: CDR1 LGHNA, CDR2 YNFKEQ. CDR3 size: 17 residues. The germline V and J ends were trimmed by 4 bases and 3 bases, with 20 bases remaining between them.

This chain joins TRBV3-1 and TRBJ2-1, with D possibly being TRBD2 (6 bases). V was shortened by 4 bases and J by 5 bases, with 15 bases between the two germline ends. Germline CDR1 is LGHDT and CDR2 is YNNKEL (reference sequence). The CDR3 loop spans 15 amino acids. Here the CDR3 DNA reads TGTGCCAGCAGCCTCCAGGGAATAGCGGACAATGAGCAGTTCTTC. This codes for CASSLQGIADNEQFF.

The CDR3 nucleotides are TGTGCCAGCAGCCAAGCTGCTAGAAGGGAGCAGTTCTTC. Translation: CASSQAARREQFF. The V gene is TRBV3-1, the J gene TRBJ2-1; D is undetermined. The CDR3 loop spans 13 amino acids. Trimming took off 1 base at V and 10 bases at J, with 11 bases between the two ends. Germline assignment: CDR1 LGHDT and CDR2 YNNKEL (reference sequence).

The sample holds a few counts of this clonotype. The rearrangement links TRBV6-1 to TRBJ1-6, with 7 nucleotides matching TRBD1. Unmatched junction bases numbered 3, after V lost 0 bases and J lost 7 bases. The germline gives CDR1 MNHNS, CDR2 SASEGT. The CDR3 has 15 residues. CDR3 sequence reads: CASSEAQGVNSPLHF. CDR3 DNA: TGTGCCAGCAGTGAAGCGCAGGGGGTAAATTCACCCCTCCACTTT.

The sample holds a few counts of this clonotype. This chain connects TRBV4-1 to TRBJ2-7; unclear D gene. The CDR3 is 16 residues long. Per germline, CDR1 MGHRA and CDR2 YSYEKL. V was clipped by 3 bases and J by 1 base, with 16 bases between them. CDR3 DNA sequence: TGCGCCAGCAGCCAGGGCTTCCGTGCCGCATCCTACGAGCAGTACTTC. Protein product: CASSQGFRAASYEQYF.

CDR3: CASTNREAKEQFF. The CDR3 nucleotides are TGTGCCAGCACAAATCGGGAAGCTAAGGAGCAGTTCTTC. This chain uses TRBV7-2 with TRBJ2-1, with a tentative D call TRBD2 (5 bases). The V and J ends lost 7 bases and 10 bases respectively, with 17 bases between them. CDR1 is SGHTA, CDR2 FQGNSA, per germline. The length of the CDR3 is 13 residues. The full variable domain, in which reference TRBV7-2 and TRBJ2-1 provide the parts outside the CDR3, is GAGVSQSPSNKVTEKGKDVELRCDPISGHTALYWYRQSLGQGLEFLIYFQGNSAPDKSGLPSDRFSAERTGGSVSTLTIQRTQQEDSAVYLCASTNREAKEQFFGPGTRLTVL.

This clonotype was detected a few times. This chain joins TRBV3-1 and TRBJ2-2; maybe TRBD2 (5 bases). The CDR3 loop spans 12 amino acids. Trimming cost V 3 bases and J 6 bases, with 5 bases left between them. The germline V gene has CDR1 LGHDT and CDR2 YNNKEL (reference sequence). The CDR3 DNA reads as TGTGCCAGCAGCCAGGAGGCCGGGGAGCTGTTTTTT. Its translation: CASSQEAGELFF.

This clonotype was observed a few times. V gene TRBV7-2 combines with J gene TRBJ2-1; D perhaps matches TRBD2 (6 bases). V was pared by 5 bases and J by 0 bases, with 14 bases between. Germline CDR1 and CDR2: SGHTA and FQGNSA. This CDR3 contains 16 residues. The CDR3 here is CASSTKGLISYNEQFF. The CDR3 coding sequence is TGTGCCAGCAGCACAAAGGGACTGATCTCCTACAATGAGCAGTTCTTC.

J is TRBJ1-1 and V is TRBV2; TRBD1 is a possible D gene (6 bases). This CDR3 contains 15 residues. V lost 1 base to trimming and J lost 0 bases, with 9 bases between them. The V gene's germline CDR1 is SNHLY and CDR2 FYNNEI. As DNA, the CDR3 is TGTGCCAGCAGTGAAGAGGCAGGGGTGAACACTGAAGCTTTCTTT. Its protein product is CASSEEAGVNTEAFF.

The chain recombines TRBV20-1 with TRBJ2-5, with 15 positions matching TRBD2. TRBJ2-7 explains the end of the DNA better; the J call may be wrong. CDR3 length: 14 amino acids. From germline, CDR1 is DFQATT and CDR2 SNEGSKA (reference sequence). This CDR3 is CSAPGLAGGNEQYF. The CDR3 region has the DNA TGCAGTGCTCCCGGACTAGCGGGAGGGAACGAGCAGTACTTC.

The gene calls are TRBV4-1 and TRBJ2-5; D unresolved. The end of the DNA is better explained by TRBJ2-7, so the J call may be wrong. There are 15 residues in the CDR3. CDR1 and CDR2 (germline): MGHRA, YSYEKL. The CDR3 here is CASSQDLRVSYEQYF. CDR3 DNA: TGCGCCAGCAGCCAAGATCTCCGGGTTTCGTACGAGCAGTACTTC.

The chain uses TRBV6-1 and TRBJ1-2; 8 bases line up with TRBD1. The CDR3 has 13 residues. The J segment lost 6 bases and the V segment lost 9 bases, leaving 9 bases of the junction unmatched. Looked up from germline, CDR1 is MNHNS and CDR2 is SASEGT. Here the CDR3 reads CASQASGGDGYTF. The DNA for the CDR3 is TGTGCCAGTCAAGCTTCAGGGGGCGATGGCTACACCTTC.

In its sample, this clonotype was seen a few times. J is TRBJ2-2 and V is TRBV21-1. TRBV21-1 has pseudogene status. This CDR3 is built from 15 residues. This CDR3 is CASQREFANTGELFF. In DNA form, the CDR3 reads TGTGCCAGCCAACGGGAGTTCGCGAACACCGGGGAGCTGTTTTTT.

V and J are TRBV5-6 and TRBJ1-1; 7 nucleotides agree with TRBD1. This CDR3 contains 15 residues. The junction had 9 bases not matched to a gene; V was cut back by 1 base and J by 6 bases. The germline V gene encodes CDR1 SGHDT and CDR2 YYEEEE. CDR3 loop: CASSLSPGGVAEAFF. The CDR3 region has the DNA TGTGCCAGCAGCTTGTCGCCAGGGGGAGTAGCTGAAGCTTTCTTT.

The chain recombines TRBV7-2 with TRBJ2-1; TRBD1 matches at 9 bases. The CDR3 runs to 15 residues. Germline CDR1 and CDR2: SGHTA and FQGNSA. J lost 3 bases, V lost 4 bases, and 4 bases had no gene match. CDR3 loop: CASSSQGQGYNEQFF. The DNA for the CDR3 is TGTGCCAGCAGCTCCCAGGGACAGGGCTACAATGAGCAGTTCTTC.

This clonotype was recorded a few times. CDR3 sequence (DNA): TGTGCCAGCAGTTCTGCCTTAGTCTTCACAGATACGCAGTATTTT. This encodes CASSSALVFTDTQYF. This chain uses TRBV27 with TRBJ2-3; D is unclear. Between the trimmed V and J ends, which lost 4 bases and 2 bases, there was a span of 13 bases. The CDR3 has 15 amino acids. Germline loops: CDR1 MNHEY, CDR2 SMNVEV (reference sequence).

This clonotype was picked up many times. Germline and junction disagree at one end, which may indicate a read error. DNA for the CDR3: TGTGCCAGCAGTTTAGTTGGTGGGGGAGAGACCCAGTACTTC. It codes for CASSLVGGGETQYF. The genes are TRBV7-2 and TRBJ2-5; D assignment may be TRBD1 or TRBD2 (5 bases each). The CDR3 loop spans 14 amino acids. The germline V gene has CDR1 SGHTA and CDR2 FQGNSA.

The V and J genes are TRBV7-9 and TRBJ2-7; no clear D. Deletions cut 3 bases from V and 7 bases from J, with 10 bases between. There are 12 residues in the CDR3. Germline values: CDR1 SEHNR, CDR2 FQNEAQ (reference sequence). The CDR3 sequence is CASSFLEREQYF. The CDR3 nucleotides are TGTGCCAGCAGCTTTCTAGAACGTGAGCAGTACTTC.

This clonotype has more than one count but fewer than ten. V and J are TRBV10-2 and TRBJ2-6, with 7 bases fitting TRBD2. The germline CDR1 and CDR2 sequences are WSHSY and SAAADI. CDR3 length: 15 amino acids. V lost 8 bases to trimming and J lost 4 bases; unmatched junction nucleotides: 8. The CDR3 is CASGLGTTGANVLTF. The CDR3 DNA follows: TGCGCCAGCGGTCTAGGGACTACAGGGGCCAACGTCCTGACTTTC.

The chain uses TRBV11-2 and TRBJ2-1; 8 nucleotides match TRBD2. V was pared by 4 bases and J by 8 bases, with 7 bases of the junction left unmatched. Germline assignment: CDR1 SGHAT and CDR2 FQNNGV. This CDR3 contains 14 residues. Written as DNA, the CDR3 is TGTGCCAGCAGCTGGGGACTAGTCATCCATGAGCAGTTCTTC. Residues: CASSWGLVIHEQFF.

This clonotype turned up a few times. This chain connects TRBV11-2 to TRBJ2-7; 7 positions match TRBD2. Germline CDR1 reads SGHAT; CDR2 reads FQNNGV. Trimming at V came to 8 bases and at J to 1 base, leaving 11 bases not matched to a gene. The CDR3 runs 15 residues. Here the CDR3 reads CASAGLGQFSYEQYF. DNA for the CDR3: TGTGCCAGCGCCGGACTAGGCCAGTTTTCCTACGAGCAGTACTTC. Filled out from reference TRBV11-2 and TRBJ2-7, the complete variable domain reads EAGVAQSPRYKIIEKRQSVAFWCNPISGHATLYWYQQILGQGPKLLIQFQNNGVVDDSQLPKDRFSAERLKGVDSTLKIQPAKLEDSAVYLCASAGLGQFSYEQYFGPGTRLTVT.

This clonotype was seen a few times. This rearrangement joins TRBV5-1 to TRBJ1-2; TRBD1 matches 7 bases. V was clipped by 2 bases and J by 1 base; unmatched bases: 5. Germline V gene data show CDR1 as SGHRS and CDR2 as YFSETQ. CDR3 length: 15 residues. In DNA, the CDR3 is TGCGCCAGCAGCTTACCGGGACAGTATAACTATGGCTACACCTTC. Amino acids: CASSLPGQYNYGYTF.

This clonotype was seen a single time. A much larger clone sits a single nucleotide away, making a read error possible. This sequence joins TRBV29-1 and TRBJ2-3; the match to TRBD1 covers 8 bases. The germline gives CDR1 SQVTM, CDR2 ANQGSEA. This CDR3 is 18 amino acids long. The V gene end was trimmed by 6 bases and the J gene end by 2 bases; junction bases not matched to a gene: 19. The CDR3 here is CSVQPHRGRWRHTDTQYF. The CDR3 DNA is TGCAGCGTCCAGCCGCACAGGGGGAGATGGCGGCACACAGATACGCAGTATTTT.

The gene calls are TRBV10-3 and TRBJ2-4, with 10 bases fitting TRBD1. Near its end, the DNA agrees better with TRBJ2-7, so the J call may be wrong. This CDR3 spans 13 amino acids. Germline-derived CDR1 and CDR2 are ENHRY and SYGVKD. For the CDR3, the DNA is TGTGCCATCAGGGGGACAGGGGTAAGCGAGCAGTACTTC. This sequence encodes CAIRGTGVSEQYF.

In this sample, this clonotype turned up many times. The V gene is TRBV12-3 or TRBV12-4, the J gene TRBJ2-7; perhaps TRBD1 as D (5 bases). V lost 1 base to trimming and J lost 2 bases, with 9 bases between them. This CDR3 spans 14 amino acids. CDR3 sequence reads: CASSLVHRTYEQYF. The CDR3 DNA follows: TGTGCCAGCAGTTTAGTTCACAGGACCTACGAGCAGTACTTC.